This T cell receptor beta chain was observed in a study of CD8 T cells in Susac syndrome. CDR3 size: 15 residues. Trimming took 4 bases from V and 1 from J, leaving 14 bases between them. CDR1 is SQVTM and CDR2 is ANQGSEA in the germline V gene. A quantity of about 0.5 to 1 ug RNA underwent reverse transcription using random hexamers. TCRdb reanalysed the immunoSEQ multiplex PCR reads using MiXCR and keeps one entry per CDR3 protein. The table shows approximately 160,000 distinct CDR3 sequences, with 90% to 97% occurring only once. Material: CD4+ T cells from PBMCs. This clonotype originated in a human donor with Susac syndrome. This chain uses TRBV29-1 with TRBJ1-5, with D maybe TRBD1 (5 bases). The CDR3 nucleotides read TGCAGCGTTGCGGAGGGGCAGGGAAGCAATCAGCCCCAGCATTTT. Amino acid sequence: CSVAEGQGSNQPQHF.